The clone carrying this TCR beta chain was seen only a few times. Its antigen is unidentified. This entry is derived from a study of early T cells in non-severe SARS-CoV-2 infection. Study at large: Sequenced bulk RNA came from whole blood that was unsorted, and chains were unpaired. Overall study findings and caveats: VDJdb matching favored anti-spike CD8 responses, missing private and CD4 specificities.

V was clipped by 0 bases and J by 2 bases, with 10 bases between them. Germline V gene data show CDR1 as GTSNPN and CDR2 as SVGIG (reference sequence). This CDR3 region has 14 residues. Researchers attached unique molecular identifiers to individual cDNA molecules. Using its own MiXCR run on the 5' RACE reads, TCRdb lists one record per CDR3 protein. The profile shows fewer than 60,000 distinct CDR3 sequences, 11% of them singletons. The chain uses TRBV30 and TRBJ1-2, with D tentatively TRBD1 (5 bases). The source is an adult who was a healthcare worker with PCR-confirmed SARS-CoV-2 infection or an uninfected control (not recorded which). The sample consisted of whole blood. This CDR3 is CAWSVQSGNYGYTF. The CDR3 DNA follows: TGTGCCTGGAGTGTACAATCAGGGAACTATGGCTACACCTTC.